This T cell receptor (beta chain) was captured in a study of CD8 T cells in Susac syndrome. Study details: Patients with Susac syndrome were therapy-naive, treated with corticosteroids, or treated with intravenous immunoglobulin alone when blood was collected. Study conclusions and caveats: The number of individuals included in the study's TCR sequencing and HLA analysis was acknowledged as relatively small.

The V gene lost 3 bases and the J gene lost 4 bases, with 9 bases spanning the gap. The CDR3 extends over 13 amino acids. Germline V lookup: CDR1 MDHEN, CDR2 SYDVKM. Reverse transcription of 0.5 to 1 ug RNA was performed with random hexamers. immunoSEQ multiplex PCR amplified TCR beta CDR3 across 54 Vbeta, 13 Jbeta. TCRdb re-called the immunoSEQ multiplex PCR reads through MiXCR, storing one row per CDR3 protein. Among 85,000 to 95,000 distinct CDR3 sequences, 85% to 95% were seen once, and the ten largest hold approximately 0.3%. Worth noting for this clonotype: The antigen is unknown.

The sample taken for sequencing was CD4+ T cells from PBMCs. The sequence was obtained from a human donor with Susac syndrome. This chain joins TRBV28 and TRBJ1-2, with no clear D. This chain's CDR3 is CASSLWMSYGYTF. The CDR3 DNA follows: TGTGCCAGCAGTTTGTGGATGTCCTATGGCTACACCTTC.